This TCR beta chain was recovered during a study of response to subunit inactivated influenza vaccine. Points from the study as a whole: The study's authors posited that every seasonal influenza vaccination enlists few new T cells.

Using its own MiXCR run on the RT-PCR reads, TCRdb lists one record per CDR3 protein. The table lists under 550,000 distinct CDR3 sequences, under 8.5% of them singletons, with 10% to 15% in the top ten. This clonotype occurred a few times. Its antigen is not identified. Trimming took off 4 bases at V and 6 bases at J, with 14 bases between the two ends. This CDR3 region has 13 residues. Germline CDR1 and CDR2: SGHDT and YYEEEE. The V call is TRBV5-6, the J call TRBJ2-7, with D perhaps TRBD1 (6 bases). This sequence originates from a man aged 50-75 years who received an inactivated influenza vaccine. The sample was PBMCs from blood, taken less than 30 months after vaccination. Written as DNA, the CDR3 is TGTGCCAGCAGCGAGGGACACCGACCCGAGCAGTACTTC. Amino acid sequence: CASSEGHRPEQYF.